This T cell receptor beta chain appears in the sequencing data of a study of cytomegalovirus exposure and HLA in healthy donors. Overall study results and limits: HLA alleles showed associations with 16,951 TCR beta sequences in a later analysis, at a 0.05 false discovery rate.

A word on this clone: Its antigen is unidentified.

Healthy bone marrow donors made up the cohort. In the PCR, 60 Vbeta and 13 Jbeta primers were used. Profiled with immunoSEQ multiplex PCR; TCRdb holds only in-frame clones, not every one. The table lists 150,000 to 200,000 clones, around 77% of them singletons. Sequencing was carried out using PBMCs. The sequence was collected from a man aged 40-49 years in good health and CMV-seronegative.

The chain's CDR3 is CAIRQGPYEQYV. CDR3 DNA sequence: TGTGCCATCAGACAGGGCCCCTACGAGCAGTACGTC. This chain joins TRBV6-1 and TRBJ2-7, with 7 nucleotides matching TRBD1. The length of the CDR3 is 12 residues. Per the germline V gene, CDR1 is MNHNS and CDR2 is SASEGT. The V and J ends lost 10 bases and 2 bases, in that order; junction bases with no gene match: 5.